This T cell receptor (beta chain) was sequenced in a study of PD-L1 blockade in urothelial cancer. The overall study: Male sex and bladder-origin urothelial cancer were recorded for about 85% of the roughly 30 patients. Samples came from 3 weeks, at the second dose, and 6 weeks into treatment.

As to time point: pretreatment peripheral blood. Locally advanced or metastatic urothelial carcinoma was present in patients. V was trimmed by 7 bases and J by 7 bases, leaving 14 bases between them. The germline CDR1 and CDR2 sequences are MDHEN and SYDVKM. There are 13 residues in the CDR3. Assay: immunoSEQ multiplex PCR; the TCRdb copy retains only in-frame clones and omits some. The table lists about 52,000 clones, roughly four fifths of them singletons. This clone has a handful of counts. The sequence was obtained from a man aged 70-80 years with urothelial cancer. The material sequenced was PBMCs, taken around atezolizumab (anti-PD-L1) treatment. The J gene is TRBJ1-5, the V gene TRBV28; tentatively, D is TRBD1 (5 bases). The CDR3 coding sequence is TGTGCCAGCACTCCTCGCCCAGGGCAGCCCCAGCATTTT. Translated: CASTPRPGQPQHF.